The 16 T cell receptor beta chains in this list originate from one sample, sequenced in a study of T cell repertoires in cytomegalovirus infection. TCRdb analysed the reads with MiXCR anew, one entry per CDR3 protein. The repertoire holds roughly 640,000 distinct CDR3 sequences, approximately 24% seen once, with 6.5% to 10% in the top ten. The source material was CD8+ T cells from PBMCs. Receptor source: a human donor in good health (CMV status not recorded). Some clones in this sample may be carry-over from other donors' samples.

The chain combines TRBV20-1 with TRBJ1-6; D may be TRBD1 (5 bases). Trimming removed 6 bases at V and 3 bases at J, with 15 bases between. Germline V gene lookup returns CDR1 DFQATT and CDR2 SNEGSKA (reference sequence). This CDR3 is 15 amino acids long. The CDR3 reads CSATGTVLYNSPLHF. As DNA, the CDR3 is TGCAGTGCCACCGGGACCGTACTCTATAATTCACCCCTCCACTTT.

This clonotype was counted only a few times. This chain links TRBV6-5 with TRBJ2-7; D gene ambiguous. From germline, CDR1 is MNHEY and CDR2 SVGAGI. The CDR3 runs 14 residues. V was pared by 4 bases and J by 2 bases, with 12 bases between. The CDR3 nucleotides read TGTGCCAGCAGTTTACGACTGGGGACCTACGAGCAGTACGTC. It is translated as CASSLRLGTYEQYV.

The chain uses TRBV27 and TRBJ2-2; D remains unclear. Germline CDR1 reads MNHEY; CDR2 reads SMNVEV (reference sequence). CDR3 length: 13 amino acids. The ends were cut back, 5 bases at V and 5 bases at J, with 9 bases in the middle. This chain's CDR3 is CASSMNPTGELFF. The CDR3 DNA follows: TGTGCCAGCAGTATGAATCCGACCGGGGAGCTGTTTTTT.

In DNA, the CDR3 is TGCAGTGCTAGAGGCAGCGGGGAAAAACTGTTTTTT. Translating gives CSARGSGEKLFF. The chain links TRBV20-1 to TRBJ1-4, with no clear D. The CDR3 totals 12 residues. Germline assignment: CDR1 DFQATT and CDR2 SNEGSKA (reference sequence). The V end was cut by 1 base, the J end by 8 bases, with 8 bases between.

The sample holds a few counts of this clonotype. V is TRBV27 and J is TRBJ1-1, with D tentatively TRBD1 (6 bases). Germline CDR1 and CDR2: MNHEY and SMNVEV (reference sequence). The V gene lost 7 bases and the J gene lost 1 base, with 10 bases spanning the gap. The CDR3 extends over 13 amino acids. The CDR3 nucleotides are TGTGCCAGCACACAGGGCCGGAACACTGAAGCTTTCTTT. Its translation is CASTQGRNTEAFF.

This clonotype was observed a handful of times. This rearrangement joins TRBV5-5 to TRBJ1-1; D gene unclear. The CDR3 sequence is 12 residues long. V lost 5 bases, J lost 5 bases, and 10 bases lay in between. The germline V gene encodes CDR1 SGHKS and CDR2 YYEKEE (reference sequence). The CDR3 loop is CASRQYSTEAFF. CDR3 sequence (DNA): TGTGCCAGCAGACAGTACTCAACTGAAGCTTTCTTT.

As DNA, the CDR3 is TGCAGTGCGGAAGGCTCGGGCGGTGACTATGGCTACACCTTC. As protein: CSAEGSGGDYGYTF. The V call is TRBV20-1, the J call TRBJ1-2, with unresolved D. Deletions cut 6 bases from V and 3 bases from J, with 17 bases between. Germline V gene sequence: CDR1 DFQATT, CDR2 SNEGSKA (reference sequence). The CDR3 runs to 14 residues.

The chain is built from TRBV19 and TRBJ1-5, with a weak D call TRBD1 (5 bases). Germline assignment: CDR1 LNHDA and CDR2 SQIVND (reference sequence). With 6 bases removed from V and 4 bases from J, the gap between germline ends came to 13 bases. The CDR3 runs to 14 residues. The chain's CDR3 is CASRARAGNQPQHF. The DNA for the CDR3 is TGTGCCAGTAGGGCCAGGGCGGGTAATCAGCCCCAGCATTTT.

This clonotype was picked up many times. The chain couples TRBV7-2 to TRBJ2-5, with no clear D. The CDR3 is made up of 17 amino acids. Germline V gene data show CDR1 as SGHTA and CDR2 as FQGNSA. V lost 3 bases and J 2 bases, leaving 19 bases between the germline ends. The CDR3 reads CASSFPELGPIQETQYF. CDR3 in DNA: TGTGCCAGCAGCTTCCCTGAACTCGGCCCAATACAAGAGACCCAGTACTTC.

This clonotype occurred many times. The CDR3 sequence: CASTNLQQGPTGANVLTF. The DNA for the CDR3 is TGTGCCAGCACCAATCTACAACAGGGGCCCACTGGGGCCAACGTCCTGACTTTC. The chain combines TRBV7-9 with TRBJ2-6; 7 bases agree with TRBD1. CDR1 and CDR2 from the germline V gene are SEHNR and FQNEAQ (reference sequence). The CDR3 runs 18 residues. After removal of 7 bases from V and 2 bases from J, the junction contained 14 bases not matched to a gene.

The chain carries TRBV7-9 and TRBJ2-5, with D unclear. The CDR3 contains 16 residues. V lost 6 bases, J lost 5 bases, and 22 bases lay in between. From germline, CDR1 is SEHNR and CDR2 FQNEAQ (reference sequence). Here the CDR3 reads CASSSIGRVTSETQYF. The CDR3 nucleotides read TGTGCCAGCAGTTCCATCGGACGGGTTACCTCCGAGACCCAGTACTTC.

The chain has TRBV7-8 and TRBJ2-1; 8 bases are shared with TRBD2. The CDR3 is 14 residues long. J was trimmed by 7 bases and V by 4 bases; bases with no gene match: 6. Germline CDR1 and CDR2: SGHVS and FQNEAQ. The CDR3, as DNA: TGTGCCAGCAGCTCAGCCGGGGGGGCAAATGAGCAGTTCTTC. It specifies CASSSAGGANEQFF.

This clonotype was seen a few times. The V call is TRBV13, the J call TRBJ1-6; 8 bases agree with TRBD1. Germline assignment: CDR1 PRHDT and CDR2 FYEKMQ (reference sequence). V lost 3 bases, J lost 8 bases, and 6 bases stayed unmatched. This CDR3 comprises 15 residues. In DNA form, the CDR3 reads TGTGCCAGCAGCTTGGGGACAGGCGAGGATTCACCCCTCCACTTT. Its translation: CASSLGTGEDSPLHF.

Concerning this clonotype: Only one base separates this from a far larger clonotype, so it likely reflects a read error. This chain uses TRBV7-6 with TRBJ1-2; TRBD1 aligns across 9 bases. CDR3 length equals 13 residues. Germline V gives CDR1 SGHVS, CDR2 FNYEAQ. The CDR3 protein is CASSLGQGYCYTF. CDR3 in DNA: TGTGCCAGCAGCCTGGGACAGGGCTATTGCTACACCTTC.

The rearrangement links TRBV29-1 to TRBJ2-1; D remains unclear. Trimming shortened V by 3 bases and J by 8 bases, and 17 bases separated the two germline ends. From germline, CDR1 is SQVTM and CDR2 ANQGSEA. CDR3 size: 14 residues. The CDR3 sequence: CSVDHTSLGDEQFF. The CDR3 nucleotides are TGCAGCGTTGACCACACCTCCCTAGGCGATGAGCAGTTCTTC.

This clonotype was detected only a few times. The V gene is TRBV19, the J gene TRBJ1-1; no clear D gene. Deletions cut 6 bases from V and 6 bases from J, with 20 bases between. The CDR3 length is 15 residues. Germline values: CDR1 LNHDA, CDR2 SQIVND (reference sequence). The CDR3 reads CASRNRRSGSPEAFF. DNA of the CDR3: TGTGCCAGTAGAAATCGACGGTCGGGGTCACCTGAAGCTTTCTTT.